The 2 T cell receptor beta chains below were found in one sample sequenced in a study of T cells in Graves' hyperthyroidism and ophthalmopathy (dated by TCRdb to between 2017 and 2020). Library preparation was by multiplex PCR. The sequencing machine was an Illumina HiSeq 2000. The TCR beta CDR3 regions were amplified from RNA transcripts. The first round of RT-PCR for the TCR CDR3 was performed with the HTBI primer set and the Qiagen OneStep RT-PCR kit. TCRdb reworked the public reads: Q25 trimming with fastp, MiXCR clone assembly, productive beta chains retained. Entries that share a CDR3 protein sequence are merged under the most common genes and DNA. Counted in this sample were hundreds of thousands of distinct CDR3 sequences; less than 15% of them appeared once. Jointly, the top ten make up roughly a tenth of the sample. Input material: blood. These TCRs come from a young woman with Graves' hyperthyroidism.

The chain carries TRBV6-2 or TRBV6-3 and TRBJ2-7, with D perhaps matching TRBD1 or TRBD2 (5 bases each). V dropped 4 bases and J dropped 5 bases, with 24 bases sitting between them. CDR1 and CDR2 from the germline V gene are MNHEY and SVGEGT. This CDR3 is 17 amino acids long. As DNA, the CDR3 is TGTGCCAGCAGTTCGCTGCCGGGGCGCCCGCGGCCAAACGAGCAGTACTTC. Residues: CASSSLPGRPRPNEQYF.

This clonotype was observed a few times. The chain joins TRBV14 to TRBJ2-5; 7 nucleotides match TRBD2. Germline-derived CDR1 and CDR2 are SGHDN and FVKESK. CDR3 size: 16 residues. J lost 0 bases, V lost 4 bases, and 8 bases had no gene match. In DNA, the CDR3 is TGTGCCAGCAGCCCCCACGACGGGAGGTACCAAGAGACCCAGTACTTC. Translating gives CASSPHDGRYQETQYF.